This T cell receptor beta chain comes out of a study of blood T cell repertoires in COVID-19. Study context: From the United States, Italy and Spain came samples of acute and convalescent COVID-19.

V lost 1 base, J lost 3 bases, and 10 bases lay in between. This CDR3 contains 14 residues. The V gene's germline CDR1 is SGHAT and CDR2 FQNNGV. How the authors handled the data: Estimated nucleated cell counts came from reference gene primer amplification. Profiled with immunoSEQ multiplex PCR; TCRdb holds only in-frame clones, not every one. V and J calls and clone size are copied from that table; D and trimming were computed from the DNA. Found here are 35,000 to 45,000 clones, around 90% of them singletons; the top ten hold 5% to 7%. This receptor was identified in a human donor in a cohort sampled during active COVID-19. The rearrangement links TRBV11-2 to TRBJ2-7, with a weak D call TRBD1 (6 bases). Material for sequencing was peripheral blood. CDR3 coding DNA: TGTGCCAGCAGCTTAGGTGGACAGAGCTACGAGCAGTACTTC. It translates to CASSLGGQSYEQYF. The variable domain in full, with the rest retrieved from reference TRBV11-2 and TRBJ2-7, is EAGVAQSPRYKIIEKRQSVAFWCNPISGHATLYWYQQILGQGPKLLIQFQNNGVVDDSQLPKDRFSAERLKGVDSTLKIQPAKLEDSAVYLCASSLGGQSYEQYFGPGTRLTVT.